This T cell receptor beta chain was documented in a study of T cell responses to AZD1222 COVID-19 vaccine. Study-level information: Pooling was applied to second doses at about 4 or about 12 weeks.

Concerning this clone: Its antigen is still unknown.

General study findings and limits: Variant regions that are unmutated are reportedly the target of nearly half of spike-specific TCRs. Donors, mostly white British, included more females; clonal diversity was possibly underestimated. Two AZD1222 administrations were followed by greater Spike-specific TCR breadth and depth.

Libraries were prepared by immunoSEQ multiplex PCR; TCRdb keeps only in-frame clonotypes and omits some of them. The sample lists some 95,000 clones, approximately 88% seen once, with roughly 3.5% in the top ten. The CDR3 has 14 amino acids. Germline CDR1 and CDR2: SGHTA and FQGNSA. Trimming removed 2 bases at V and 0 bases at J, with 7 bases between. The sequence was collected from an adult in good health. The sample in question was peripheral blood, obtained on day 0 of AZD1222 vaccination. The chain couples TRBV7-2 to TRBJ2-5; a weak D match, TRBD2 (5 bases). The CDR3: CASSLSGNQETQYF. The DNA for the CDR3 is TGTGCCAGCAGCTTATCGGGGAACCAAGAGACCCAGTACTTC.